The source of this T cell receptor beta chain is a study of blood T cells in healthy people across ages. Findings and limits, study-wide: As age increased, TCR beta diversity per million T cells fell in a roughly linear fashion.

The germline V gene has CDR1 SGHKS and CDR2 YYEKEE (reference sequence). The CDR3 contains 18 residues. V was shortened by 1 base and J by 3 bases, with 17 bases between the two germline ends. A J-beta primer mix and a sample-barcoded 5' primer were used in a second PCR of roughly 6 to 11 cycles. TCRdb recomputed calls from the 5' RACE reads with MiXCR, one row per CDR3 protein. Among 1.5 million to 2 million distinct CDR3 sequences, around 36% were seen once, and the ten largest hold around 11%. This clonotype turned up a few times. Its antigen is as yet unknown. The sample consisted of blood. The sequence was collected from a woman aged 25 to 39 in good health. The V call is TRBV5-5, the J call TRBJ2-6; D is possibly TRBD2 (6 bases). Here the CDR3 DNA reads TGTGCCAGCAGCTTGTCGGAGGGCCGTTTTAGTGGGGCCAACGTCCTGACTTTC. Protein: CASSLSEGRFSGANVLTF.